A single sample is the source of the 17 T cell receptor beta chains below, sequenced in a study of response to subunit inactivated influenza vaccine. MiXCR was run by TCRdb on the RT-PCR reads, yielding one entry per CDR3 protein. In the table there are roughly 500,000 distinct CDR3 sequences, around 25% of which are singletons. This specimen consisted of CD4+ T cells sorted from PBMCs, obtained roughly 5 days after vaccination. The source of these receptors is a man aged 45-60 years who received an inactivated influenza vaccine.

The rearrangement uses TRBV5-5 and TRBJ2-3; tentatively, D is TRBD1 (5 bases). V dropped 4 bases and J dropped 0 bases, with 15 bases sitting between them. The CDR3 is made up of 16 amino acids. Germline CDR1 and CDR2: SGHKS and YYEKEE (reference sequence). The CDR3 here is CASSPGFPTSTDTQYF. For the CDR3, the DNA is TGTGCCAGCAGCCCAGGGTTTCCTACTAGCACAGATACGCAGTATTTT.

This clonotype was counted only a few times. This chain connects TRBV5-1 to TRBJ2-7, with D possibly TRBD2 on 6 matching bases. CDR3 length equals 15 residues. Germline V lookup: CDR1 SGHRS, CDR2 YFSETQ. V lost 1 base, J lost 2 bases, and 13 bases lay in between. For the CDR3, the DNA is TGCGCCAGCAGCTTGATGGTAGCGGCAACCTACGAGCAGTACTTC. It yields the protein CASSLMVAATYEQYF.

This clonotype was counted between two and nine times. The V call is TRBV27, the J call TRBJ2-7; D gene uncertain. The germline CDR1 and CDR2 sequences are MNHEY and SMNVEV (reference sequence). The CDR3 sequence is 14 residues long. Trimming took off 2 bases at V and 2 bases at J, with 10 bases between the two ends. The CDR3 region has the DNA TGTGCCAGCAGTTTAAACCGGGCCACCTACGAGCAGTACTTC. This codes for CASSLNRATYEQYF.

The rearrangement uses TRBV7-9 and TRBJ2-7; D is unclear. V was cut by 8 bases and J by 6 bases, with 11 bases left in between. Germline V CDR1 and CDR2: SEHNR, FQNEAQ (reference sequence). This CDR3 has 11 amino acids. CDR3 in DNA: TGTGCCAGCGCCCGGAGTTCCGAGCAGTACTTC. This gives the protein CASARSSEQYF.

This clonotype was seen more than once but under ten times. The rearrangement joins TRBV5-5 to TRBJ2-7; either TRBD1 or TRBD2 may fit D (5 bases each). The CDR3 is made up of 13 amino acids. V was cut by 4 bases and J by 2 bases, with 10 bases left in between. Germline CDR1 and CDR2: SGHKS and YYEKEE (reference sequence). As DNA, the CDR3 is TGTGCCAGCAGCAACCGGGGACCCTACGAGCAGTACTTC. It translates to CASSNRGPYEQYF. The variable domain in full, completed from reference TRBV5-5 and TRBJ2-7, reads DAGVTQSPTHLIKTRGQQVTLRCSPISGHKSVSWYQQVLGQGPQFIFQYYEKEERGRGNFPDRFSARQFPNYSSELNVNALLLGDSALYLCASSNRGPYEQYFGPGTRLTVT.

The chain uses TRBV4-1 and TRBJ2-1, with TRBD2 identical over 7 bases. CDR1 is MGHRA, CDR2 YSYEKL, per germline. The CDR3 totals 16 residues. V gave up 2 bases and J gave up 0 bases; unmatched junction bases: 4. In DNA form, the CDR3 reads TGCGCCAGCAGCCAAACGGCGGGAGTCTCCTACAATGAGCAGTTCTTC. This translates into CASSQTAGVSYNEQFF.

The chain has TRBV20-1 and TRBJ2-3; the match to TRBD2 covers 7 bases. The germline V gene encodes CDR1 DFQATT and CDR2 SNEGSKA (reference sequence). The CDR3 sequence is 14 residues long. Losses at the gene ends were 3 bases for V and 3 bases for J; bases not matched to a gene: 6. CDR3 DNA sequence: TGCAGTGCTAGGGCTCGGGGAGGGACAGATACGCAGTATTTT. Protein sequence: CSARARGGTDTQYF.

This clonotype has a handful of counts. The V call is TRBV10-2, the J call TRBJ2-1; D possibly matches TRBD1 or TRBD2 (5 bases each). With 6 bases removed from V and 4 bases from J, the gap between germline ends came to 16 bases. The CDR3 loop spans 15 amino acids. CDR1 and CDR2 (germline): WSHSY, SAAADI. In nucleotides, the CDR3 is TGCGCCAGCAGAGCAGGGTGGGACCTGTACAATGAGCAGTTCTTC. Its protein product is CASRAGWDLYNEQFF.

In its sample, this clonotype was seen a few times. The V call is TRBV6-1, the J call TRBJ1-1; unclear D gene. Germline V gives CDR1 MNHNS, CDR2 SASEGT. The CDR3 spans 15 residues. The ends were cut back, 4 bases at V and 4 bases at J, with 16 bases in the middle. The CDR3 DNA sequence: TGTGCCAGCAGTGGGATCTCTAGGGAGGGCACTGAAGCTTTCTTT. Encoded protein: CASSGISREGTEAFF.

The chain uses TRBV12-3 or TRBV12-4 and TRBJ2-7, with D unresolved. Trimming took off 7 bases at V and 2 bases at J, with 15 bases between the two ends. This CDR3 is 14 amino acids long. Here the CDR3 DNA reads TGTGCCAGCACCGTCAGAGAGCTAACCTACGAGCAGTACTTC. Protein: CASTVRELTYEQYF.

This chain connects TRBV15 to TRBJ1-1, with D maybe TRBD1 (6 bases). This CDR3 contains 15 residues. Germline V gives CDR1 LNHNV, CDR2 YYDKDF (reference sequence). V shed 1 base and J shed 6 bases, with 15 bases lying between them. The CDR3 here is CATSRVGGGFAEAFF. In nucleotides, the CDR3 is TGTGCCACCAGCAGAGTGGGCGGGGGCTTCGCTGAAGCTTTCTTT.

J is TRBJ2-6 and V is TRBV7-9, with 8 bases that match TRBD2. Germline CDR1 reads SEHNR; CDR2 reads FQNEAQ (reference sequence). The V and J ends lost 8 bases and 0 bases, in that order; junction bases with no gene match: 6. CDR3 length: 16 residues. The CDR3 coding sequence is TGTGCCAGCCCGCCCAGCGGGAGCTCTGGGGCCAACGTCCTGACTTTC. It specifies CASPPSGSSGANVLTF.

This clonotype was recorded a few times. The V and J genes are TRBV5-1 and TRBJ2-7; D might be TRBD2 (5 bases). CDR1 is SGHRS, CDR2 YFSETQ, per germline. This CDR3 is built from 15 residues. Trimming shortened V by 0 bases and J by 2 bases, and 12 bases separated the two germline ends. The CDR3 region is CASSLGAGRTYEQYF. For the CDR3, the DNA is TGCGCCAGCAGCTTGGGGGCGGGTCGGACCTACGAGCAGTACTTC.

This clonotype occurred once. The rearrangement joins TRBV6-1 to TRBJ2-5, with 7 bases matching TRBD2. The germline V gene has CDR1 MNHNS and CDR2 SASEGT. There are 15 residues in the CDR3. Trimming at V came to 2 bases and at J to 5 bases, leaving 8 bases not matched to a gene. The CDR3 DNA reads as TGTGCCAGCAGTGAAACAATGCGGGAGCGGGAGACCCAGTACTTC. Translated: CASSETMRERETQYF.

V gene TRBV5-1 combines with J gene TRBJ1-2; TRBD1 matches at 7 bases. After removal of 0 bases from V and 8 bases from J, the junction contained 7 bases not matched to a gene. Germline CDR1 is SGHRS and CDR2 is YFSETQ. The CDR3 contains 14 residues. DNA for the CDR3: TGCGCCAGCAGCTTGGGACAGGGACCAGCCGGCTACACCTTC. This encodes CASSLGQGPAGYTF.

The CDR3 nucleotides are TGTGCCAGCAGTTCCCCCACAACGGGGCCCGGAGGTCAGCAGTTCTTC. It translates to CASSSPTTGPGGQQFF. The V and J genes are TRBV6-2 or TRBV6-3 and TRBJ2-1; the D gene could be TRBD1 or TRBD2 (5 bases each). The CDR3 loop spans 16 amino acids. Trimming stripped 4 bases from V and 11 bases from J, with 24 bases between. In germline, CDR1 is MNHEY, CDR2 SVGEGT.

The chain joins TRBV20-1 to TRBJ2-1; perhaps TRBD2 as D (6 bases). CDR1 DFQATT and CDR2 SNEGSKA come from the germline V gene (reference sequence). V shed 1 base and J shed 8 bases, with 15 bases lying between them. The CDR3 consists of 14 residues. The CDR3 here is CSARVRGSLDEQFF. CDR3 bases: TGCAGTGCTAGAGTCCGGGGGAGCTTGGATGAGCAGTTCTTC.